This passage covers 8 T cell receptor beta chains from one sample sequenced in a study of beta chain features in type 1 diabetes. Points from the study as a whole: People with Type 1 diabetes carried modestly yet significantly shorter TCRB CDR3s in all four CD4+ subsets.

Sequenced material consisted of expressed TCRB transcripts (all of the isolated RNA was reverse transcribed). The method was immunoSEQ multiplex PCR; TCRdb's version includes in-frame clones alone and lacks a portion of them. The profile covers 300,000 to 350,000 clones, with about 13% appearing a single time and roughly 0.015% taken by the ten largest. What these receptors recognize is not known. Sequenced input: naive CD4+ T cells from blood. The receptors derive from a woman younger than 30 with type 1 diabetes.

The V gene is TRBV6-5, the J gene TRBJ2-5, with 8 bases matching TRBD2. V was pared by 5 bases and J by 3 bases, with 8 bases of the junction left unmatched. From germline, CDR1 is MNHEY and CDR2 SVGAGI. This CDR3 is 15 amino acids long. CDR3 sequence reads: CASSPGGAGEETQYF. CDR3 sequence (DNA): TGTGCCAGCAGTCCCGGGGGGGCTGGGGAAGAGACCCAGTACTTC.

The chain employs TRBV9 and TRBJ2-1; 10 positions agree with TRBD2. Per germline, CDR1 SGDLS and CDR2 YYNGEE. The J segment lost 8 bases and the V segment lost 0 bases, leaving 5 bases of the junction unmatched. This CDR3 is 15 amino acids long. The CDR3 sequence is CASSVALAGLDEQFF. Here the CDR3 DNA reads TGTGCCAGCAGCGTAGCACTAGCGGGGTTAGATGAGCAGTTCTTC.

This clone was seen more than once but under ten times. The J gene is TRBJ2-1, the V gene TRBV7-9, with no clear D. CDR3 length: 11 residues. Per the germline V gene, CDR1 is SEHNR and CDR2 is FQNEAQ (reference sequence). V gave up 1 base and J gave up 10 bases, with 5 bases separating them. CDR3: CASSLVQEQFF. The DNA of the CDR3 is TGTGCCAGCAGCTTAGTACAAGAGCAGTTCTTC. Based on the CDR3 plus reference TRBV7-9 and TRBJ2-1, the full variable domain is DTGVSQNPRHKITKRGQNVTFRCDPISEHNRLYWYRQTLGQGPEFLTYFQNEAQLEKSRLLSDRFSAERPKGSFSTLEIQRTEQGDSAMYLCASSLVQEQFFGPGTRLTVL.

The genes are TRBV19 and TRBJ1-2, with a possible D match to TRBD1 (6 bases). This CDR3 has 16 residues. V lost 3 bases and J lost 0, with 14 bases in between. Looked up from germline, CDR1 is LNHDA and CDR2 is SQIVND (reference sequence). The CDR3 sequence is CASSIYPRGANYGYTF. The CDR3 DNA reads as TGTGCCAGTAGTATCTACCCCAGGGGAGCTAACTATGGCTACACCTTC.

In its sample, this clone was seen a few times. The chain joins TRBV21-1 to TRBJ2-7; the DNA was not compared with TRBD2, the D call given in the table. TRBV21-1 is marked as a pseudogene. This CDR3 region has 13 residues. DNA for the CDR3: TGTGCCAGCAGCCCCCCCGGGAGAAACGAGCAGTACGTC. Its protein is CASSPPGRNEQYV.

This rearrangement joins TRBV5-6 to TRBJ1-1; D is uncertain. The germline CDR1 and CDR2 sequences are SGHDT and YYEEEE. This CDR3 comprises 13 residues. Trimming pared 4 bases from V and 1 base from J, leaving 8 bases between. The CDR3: CASSPQENTEAFF. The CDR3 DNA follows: TGTGCCAGCAGCCCCCAGGAGAACACTGAAGCTTTCTTT.

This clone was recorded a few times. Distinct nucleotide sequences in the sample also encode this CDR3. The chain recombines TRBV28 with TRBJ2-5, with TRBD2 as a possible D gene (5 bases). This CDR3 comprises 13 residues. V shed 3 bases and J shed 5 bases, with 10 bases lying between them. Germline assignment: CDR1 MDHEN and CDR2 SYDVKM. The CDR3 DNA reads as TGTGCCAGCAGTTTGTCGGGCGGGGAGACCCAGTACTTC. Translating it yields CASSLSGGETQYF.

Here the CDR3 DNA reads TGTGCCAGCAGTTACTTCCAGACAGGGCTAGGCTACACCTTC. Translating it yields CASSYFQTGLGYTF. The chain combines TRBV6-5 with TRBJ1-2; 7 bases align to TRBD1. V trimming: 1 base; J trimming: 8 bases; junction bases outside the gene matches: 7. Germline V lookup: CDR1 MNHEY, CDR2 SVGAGI. The CDR3 extends over 14 amino acids.